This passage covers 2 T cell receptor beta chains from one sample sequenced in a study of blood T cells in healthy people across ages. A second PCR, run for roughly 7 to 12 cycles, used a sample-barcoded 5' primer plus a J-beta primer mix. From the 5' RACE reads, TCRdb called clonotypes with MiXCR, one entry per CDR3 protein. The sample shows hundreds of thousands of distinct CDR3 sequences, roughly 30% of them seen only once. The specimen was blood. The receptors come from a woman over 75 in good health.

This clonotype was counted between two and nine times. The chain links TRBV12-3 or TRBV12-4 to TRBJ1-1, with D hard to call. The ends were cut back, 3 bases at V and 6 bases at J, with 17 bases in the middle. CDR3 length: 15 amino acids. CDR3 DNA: TGTGCCAGCAGTTTCACGGTCGGGGATCGGGCTGAAGCTTTCTTT. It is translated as CASSFTVGDRAEAFF.

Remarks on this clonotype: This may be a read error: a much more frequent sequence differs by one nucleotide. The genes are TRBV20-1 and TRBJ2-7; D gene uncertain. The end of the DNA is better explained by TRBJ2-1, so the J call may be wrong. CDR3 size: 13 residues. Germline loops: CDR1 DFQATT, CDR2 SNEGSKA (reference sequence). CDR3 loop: CSAHSTLSYEQFF. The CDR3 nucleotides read TGCAGTGCCCATAGCACGCTTTCCTACGAGCAGTTCTTC.